The clone carrying this T cell receptor beta chain was counted once. Its antigen is currently unknown. The data were taken from a study of T cell responses to AZD1222 COVID-19 vaccine. Study details: Investigators merged groups given second doses at roughly 4 or roughly 12 weeks.

Per the germline V gene, CDR1 is LGHNA and CDR2 is YNFKEQ. The CDR3 has 17 amino acids. Trimming cost V 1 base and J 6 bases, with 18 bases left between them. Study-wide points: Donors were mostly white British, more females; clonal diversity possibly underestimated. Only 6 or 7 people who got AZD1222 tested seropositive at baseline.

Assay: immunoSEQ multiplex PCR; the TCRdb copy retains only in-frame clones and omits some. The table includes approximately 100,000 clones, approximately 84% detected once. This specimen was peripheral blood, taken on day 0 of AZD1222 vaccination. The rearrangement uses TRBV4-2 and TRBJ2-2, with a possible D match to TRBD2 (5 bases). The TCR sequence derives from an adult in good health. The CDR3 region is CASSQAVGSTEAGELFF. The CDR3 DNA follows: TGTGCCAGCAGCCAAGCTGTAGGGAGCACAGAAGCCGGGGAGCTGTTTTTT.